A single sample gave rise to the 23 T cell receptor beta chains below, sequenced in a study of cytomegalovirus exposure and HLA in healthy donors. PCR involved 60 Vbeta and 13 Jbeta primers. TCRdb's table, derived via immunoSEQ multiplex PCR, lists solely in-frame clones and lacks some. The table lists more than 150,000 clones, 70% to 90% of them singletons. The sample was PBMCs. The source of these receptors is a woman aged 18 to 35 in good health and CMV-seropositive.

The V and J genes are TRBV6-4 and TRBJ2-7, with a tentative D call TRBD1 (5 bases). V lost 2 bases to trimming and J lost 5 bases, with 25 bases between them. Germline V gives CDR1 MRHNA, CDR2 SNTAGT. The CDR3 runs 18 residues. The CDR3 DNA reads TGTGCCAGCAGTGACCCCCGGCAGGGTCGGAGTGGGTGGAACGAGCAGTACTTC. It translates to CASSDPRQGRSGWNEQYF.

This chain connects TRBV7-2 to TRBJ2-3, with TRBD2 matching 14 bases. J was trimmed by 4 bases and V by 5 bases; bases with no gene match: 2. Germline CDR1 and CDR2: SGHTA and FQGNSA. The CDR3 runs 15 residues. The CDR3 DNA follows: TGTGCCAGCAGCGGGACTAGCGGGGGTGCAGATACGCAGTATTTT. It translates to CASSGTSGGADTQYF.

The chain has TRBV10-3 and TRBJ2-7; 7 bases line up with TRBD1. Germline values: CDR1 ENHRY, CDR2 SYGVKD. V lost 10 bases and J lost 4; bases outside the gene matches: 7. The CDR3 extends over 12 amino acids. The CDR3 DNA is TGTGCCAGCCGGGACAGACAGTACGAGCAGTACGTC. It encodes CASRDRQYEQYV.

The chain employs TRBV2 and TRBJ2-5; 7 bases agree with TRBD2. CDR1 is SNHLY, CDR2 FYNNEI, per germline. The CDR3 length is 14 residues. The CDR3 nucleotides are TGTGGGGGGAGGGGAGCGGTCCCACTGGAGACCCAGTACTTC. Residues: CGGRGAVPLETQYF.

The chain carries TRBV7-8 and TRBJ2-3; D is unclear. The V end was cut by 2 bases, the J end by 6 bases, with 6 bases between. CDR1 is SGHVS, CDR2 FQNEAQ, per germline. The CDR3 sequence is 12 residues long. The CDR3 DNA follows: TGTGCCAGCAGCTTATCCCGTGATACGCAGTATTTT. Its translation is CASSLSRDTQYF.

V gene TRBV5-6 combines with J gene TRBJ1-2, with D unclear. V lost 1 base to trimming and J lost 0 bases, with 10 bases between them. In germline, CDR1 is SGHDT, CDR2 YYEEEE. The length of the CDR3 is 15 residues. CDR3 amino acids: CASSLYGPSNYGYTF. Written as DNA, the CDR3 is TGTGCCAGCAGCTTGTATGGGCCATCTAACTATGGCTACACCTTC.

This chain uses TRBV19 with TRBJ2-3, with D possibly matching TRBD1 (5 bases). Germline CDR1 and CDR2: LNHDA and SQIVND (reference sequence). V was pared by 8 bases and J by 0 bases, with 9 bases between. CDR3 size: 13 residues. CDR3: CASGAASTDTQYF. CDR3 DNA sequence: TGTGCCAGTGGGGCGGCTAGCACAGATACGCAGTATTTT. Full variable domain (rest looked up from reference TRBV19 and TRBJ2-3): DGGITQSPKYLFRKEGQNVTLSCEQNLNHDAMYWYRQDPGQGLRLIYYSQIVNDFQKGDIAEGYSVSREKKESFPLTVTSAQKNPTAFYLCASGAASTDTQYFGPGTRLTVL.

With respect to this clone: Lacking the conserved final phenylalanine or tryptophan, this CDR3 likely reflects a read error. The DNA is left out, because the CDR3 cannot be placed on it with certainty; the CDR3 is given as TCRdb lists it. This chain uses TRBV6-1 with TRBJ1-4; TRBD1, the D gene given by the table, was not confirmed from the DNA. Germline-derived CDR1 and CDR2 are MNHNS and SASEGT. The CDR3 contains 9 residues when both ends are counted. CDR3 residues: CASSGDRGK.

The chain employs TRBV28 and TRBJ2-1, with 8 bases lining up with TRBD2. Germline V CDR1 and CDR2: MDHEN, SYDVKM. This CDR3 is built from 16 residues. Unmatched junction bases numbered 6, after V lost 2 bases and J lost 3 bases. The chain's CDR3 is CASSLQGRGDYNEQFF. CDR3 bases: TGTGCCAGCAGTTTACAGGGGCGGGGGGACTACAATGAGCAGTTCTTC.

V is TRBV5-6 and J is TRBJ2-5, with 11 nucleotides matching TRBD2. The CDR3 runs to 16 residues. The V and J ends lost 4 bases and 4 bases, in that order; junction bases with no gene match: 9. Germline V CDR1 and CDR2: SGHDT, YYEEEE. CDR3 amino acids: CASSPITSGGAETQYF. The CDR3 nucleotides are TGTGCCAGCAGCCCGATTACTAGCGGGGGAGCAGAGACCCAGTACTTC.

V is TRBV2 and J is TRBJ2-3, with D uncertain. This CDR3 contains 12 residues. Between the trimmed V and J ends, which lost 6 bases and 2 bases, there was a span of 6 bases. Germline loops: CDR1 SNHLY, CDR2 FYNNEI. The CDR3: CASREDTDTQYF. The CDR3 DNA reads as TGTGCCAGCAGAGAGGACACAGATACGCAGTATTTT.

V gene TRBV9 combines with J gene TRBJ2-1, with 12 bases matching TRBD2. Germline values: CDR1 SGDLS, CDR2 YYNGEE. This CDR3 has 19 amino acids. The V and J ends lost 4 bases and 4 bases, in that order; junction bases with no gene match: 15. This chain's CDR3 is CASSPHRLAGAHGYNEQFF. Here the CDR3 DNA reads TGTGCCAGCAGCCCCCACCGACTAGCGGGGGCCCACGGTTACAATGAGCAGTTCTTC.

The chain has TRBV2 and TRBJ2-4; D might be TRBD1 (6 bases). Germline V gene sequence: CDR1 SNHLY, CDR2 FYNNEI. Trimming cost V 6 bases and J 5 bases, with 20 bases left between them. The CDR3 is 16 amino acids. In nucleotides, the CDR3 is TGTGCCAGCAGGGGAACCCTTCAGGGGCTGGAAAACATTCAGTACTTC. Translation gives CASRGTLQGLENIQYF.

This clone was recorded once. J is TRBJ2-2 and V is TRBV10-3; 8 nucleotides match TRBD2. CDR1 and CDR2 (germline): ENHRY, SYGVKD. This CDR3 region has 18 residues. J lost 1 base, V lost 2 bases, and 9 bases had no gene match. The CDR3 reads CAISEGWSLAVNTGELFF. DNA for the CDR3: TGTGCCATCAGTGAGGGCTGGTCACTAGCGGTGAACACCGGGGAGCTGTTTTTT.

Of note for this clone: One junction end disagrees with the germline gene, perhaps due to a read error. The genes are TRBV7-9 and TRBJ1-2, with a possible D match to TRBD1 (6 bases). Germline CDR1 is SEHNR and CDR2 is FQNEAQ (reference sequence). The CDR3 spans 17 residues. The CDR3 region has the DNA TGTTCCAGCAGCTTATGGGGGGAGGGGGTTCGATCCTATGGCTACACCTTC. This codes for CSSSLWGEGVRSYGYTF.

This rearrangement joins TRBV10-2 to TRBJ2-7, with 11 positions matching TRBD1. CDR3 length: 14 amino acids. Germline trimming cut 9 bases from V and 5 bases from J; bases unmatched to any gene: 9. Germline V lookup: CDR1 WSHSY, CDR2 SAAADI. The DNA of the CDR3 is TGCGCCAGTACCGGGACAGGGGGTCGGAACGAGCAGTACTTC. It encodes CASTGTGGRNEQYF.

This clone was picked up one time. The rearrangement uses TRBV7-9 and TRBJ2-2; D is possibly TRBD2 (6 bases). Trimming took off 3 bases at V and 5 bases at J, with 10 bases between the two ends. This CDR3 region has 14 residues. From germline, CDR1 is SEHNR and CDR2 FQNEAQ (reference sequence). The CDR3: CASSFRGLTGELFF. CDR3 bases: TGTGCCAGCAGCTTCCGGGGGTTAACCGGGGAGCTGTTTTTT.

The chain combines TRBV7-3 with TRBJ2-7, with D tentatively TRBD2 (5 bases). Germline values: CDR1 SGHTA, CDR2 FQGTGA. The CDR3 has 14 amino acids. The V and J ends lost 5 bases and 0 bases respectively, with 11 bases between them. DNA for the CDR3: TGTGCCAGCAGCCCCCTGGCGGGCTCCTACGAGCAGTACTTC. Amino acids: CASSPLAGSYEQYF.

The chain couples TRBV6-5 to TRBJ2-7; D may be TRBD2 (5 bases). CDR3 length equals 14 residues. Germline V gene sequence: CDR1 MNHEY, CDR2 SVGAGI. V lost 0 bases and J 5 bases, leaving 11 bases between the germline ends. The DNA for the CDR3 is TGTGCCAGCAGTTACTCGAGGGCAGTCCACGAGCAGTACTTC. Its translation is CASSYSRAVHEQYF.

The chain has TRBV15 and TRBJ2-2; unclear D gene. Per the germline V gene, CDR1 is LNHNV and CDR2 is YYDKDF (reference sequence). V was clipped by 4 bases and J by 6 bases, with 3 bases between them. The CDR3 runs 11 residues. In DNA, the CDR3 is TGTGCCACCAGCACTTCCGGGGAGCTGTTTTTT. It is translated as CATSTSGELFF.

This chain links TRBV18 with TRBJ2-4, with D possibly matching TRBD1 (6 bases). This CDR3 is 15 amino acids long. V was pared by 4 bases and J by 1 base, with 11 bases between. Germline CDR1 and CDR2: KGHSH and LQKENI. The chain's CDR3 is CASSHRDRAKNIQYF. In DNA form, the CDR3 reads TGTGCCAGCTCACACAGGGATAGGGCCAAAAACATTCAGTACTTC.

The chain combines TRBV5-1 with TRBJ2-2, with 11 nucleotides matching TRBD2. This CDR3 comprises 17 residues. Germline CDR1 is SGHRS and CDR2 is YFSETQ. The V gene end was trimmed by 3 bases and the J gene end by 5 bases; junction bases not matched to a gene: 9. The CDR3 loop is CASSSLAGGPSTGELFF. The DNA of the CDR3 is TGCGCCAGCAGCTCCTTAGCGGGGGGGCCTAGTACCGGGGAGCTGTTTTTT.

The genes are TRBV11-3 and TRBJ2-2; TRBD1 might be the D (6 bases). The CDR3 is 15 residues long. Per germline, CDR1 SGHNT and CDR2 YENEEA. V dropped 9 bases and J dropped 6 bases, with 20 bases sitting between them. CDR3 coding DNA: TGTGCCAGTAGCCCCAGGACAGACCCGGCCGGGGAGCTGTTTTTT. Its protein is CASSPRTDPAGELFF.